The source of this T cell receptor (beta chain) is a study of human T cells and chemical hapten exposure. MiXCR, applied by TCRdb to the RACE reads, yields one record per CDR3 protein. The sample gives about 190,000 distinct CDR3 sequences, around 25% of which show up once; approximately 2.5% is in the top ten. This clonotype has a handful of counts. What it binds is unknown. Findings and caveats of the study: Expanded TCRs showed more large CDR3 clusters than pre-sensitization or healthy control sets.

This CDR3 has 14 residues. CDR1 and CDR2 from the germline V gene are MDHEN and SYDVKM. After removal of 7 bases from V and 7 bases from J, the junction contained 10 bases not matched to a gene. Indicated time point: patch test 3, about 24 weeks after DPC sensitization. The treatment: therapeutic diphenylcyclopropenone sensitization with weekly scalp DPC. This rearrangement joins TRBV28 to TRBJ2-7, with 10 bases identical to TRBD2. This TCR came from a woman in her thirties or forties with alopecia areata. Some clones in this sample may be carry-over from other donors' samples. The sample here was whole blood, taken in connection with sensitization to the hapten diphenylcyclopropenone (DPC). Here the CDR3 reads CASNDSGRAKEQYF. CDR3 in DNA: TGTGCCAGCAATGACAGCGGGAGGGCCAAGGAGCAGTACTTC.